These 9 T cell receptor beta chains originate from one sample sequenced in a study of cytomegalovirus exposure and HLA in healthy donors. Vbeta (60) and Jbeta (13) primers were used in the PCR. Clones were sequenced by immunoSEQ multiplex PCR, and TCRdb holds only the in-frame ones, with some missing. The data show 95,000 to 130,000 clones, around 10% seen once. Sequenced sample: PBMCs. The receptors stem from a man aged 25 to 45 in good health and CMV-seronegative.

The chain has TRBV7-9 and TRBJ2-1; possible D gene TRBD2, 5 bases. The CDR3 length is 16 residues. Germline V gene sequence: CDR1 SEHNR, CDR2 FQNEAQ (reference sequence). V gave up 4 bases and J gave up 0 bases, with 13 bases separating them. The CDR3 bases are TGTGCCAGCAGCTGGACTGATACCAGCTCCTACAATGAGCAGTTCTTC. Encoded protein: CASSWTDTSSYNEQFF.

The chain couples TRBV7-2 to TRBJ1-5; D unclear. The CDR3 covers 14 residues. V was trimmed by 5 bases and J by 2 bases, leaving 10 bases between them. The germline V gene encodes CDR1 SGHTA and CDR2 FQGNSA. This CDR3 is CASSLGGGNQPQHF. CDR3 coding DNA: TGTGCCAGCAGCCTGGGAGGTGGCAATCAGCCCCAGCATTTT. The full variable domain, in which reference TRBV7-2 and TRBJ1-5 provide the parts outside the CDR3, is GAGVSQSPSNKVTEKGKDVELRCDPISGHTALYWYRQSLGQGLEFLIYFQGNSAPDKSGLPSDRFSAERTGGSVSTLTIQRTQQEDSAVYLCASSLGGGNQPQHFGDGTRLSIL.

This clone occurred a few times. CDR3 nucleotide sequence: TGTGCCAGCAGCTCACAGGGAGGAAGCGGGACGTCCTACAATGAGCAGTTCTTC. Protein: CASSSQGGSGTSYNEQFF. This sequence joins TRBV5-4 and TRBJ2-1; possible D gene TRBD2, 7 bases. The ends were cut back, 3 bases at V and 1 base at J, with 20 bases in the middle. This CDR3 has 18 residues. CDR1 is SGHNT, CDR2 YYREEE, per germline (reference sequence).

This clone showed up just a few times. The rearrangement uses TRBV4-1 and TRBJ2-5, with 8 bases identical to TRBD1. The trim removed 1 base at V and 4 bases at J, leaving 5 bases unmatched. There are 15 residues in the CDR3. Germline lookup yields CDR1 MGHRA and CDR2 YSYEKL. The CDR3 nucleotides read TGCGCCAGCAGCCAAGCCCAACAGGGGGGAGAGACCCAGTACTTC. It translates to CASSQAQQGGETQYF.

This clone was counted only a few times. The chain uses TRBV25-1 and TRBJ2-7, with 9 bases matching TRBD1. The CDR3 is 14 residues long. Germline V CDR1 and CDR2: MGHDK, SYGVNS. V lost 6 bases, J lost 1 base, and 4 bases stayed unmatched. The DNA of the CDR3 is TGTGCCAGCAGAAAAGGACAGGGGTCCTACGAGCAGTACTTC. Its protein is CASRKGQGSYEQYF.

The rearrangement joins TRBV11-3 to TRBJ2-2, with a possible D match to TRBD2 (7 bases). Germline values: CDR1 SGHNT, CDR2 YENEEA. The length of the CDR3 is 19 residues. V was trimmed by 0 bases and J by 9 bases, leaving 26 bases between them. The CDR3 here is CASSLDLFLADSVIRELFF. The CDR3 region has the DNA TGTGCCAGCAGCTTAGATCTCTTCCTAGCGGACAGCGTTATCCGGGAGCTGTTTTTT.

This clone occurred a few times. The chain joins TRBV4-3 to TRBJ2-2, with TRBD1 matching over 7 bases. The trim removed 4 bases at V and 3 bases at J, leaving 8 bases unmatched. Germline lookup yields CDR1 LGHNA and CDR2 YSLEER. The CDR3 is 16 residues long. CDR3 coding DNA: TGCGCCAGCAGCCGTCTTACAGGGGTGGACACCGGGGAGCTGTTTTTT. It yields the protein CASSRLTGVDTGELFF.

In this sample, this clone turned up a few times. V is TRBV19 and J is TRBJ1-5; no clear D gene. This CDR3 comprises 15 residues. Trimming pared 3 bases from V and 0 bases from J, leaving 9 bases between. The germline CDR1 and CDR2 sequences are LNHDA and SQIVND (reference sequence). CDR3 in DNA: TGTGCCAGTAGTATCCGGTACTATAGCAATCAGCCCCAGCATTTT. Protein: CASSIRYYSNQPQHF.

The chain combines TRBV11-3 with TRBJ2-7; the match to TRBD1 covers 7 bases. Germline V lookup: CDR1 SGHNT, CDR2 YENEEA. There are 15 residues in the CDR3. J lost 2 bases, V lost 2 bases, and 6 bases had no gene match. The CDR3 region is CASSLRGPGTYEQYF. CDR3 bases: TGTGCCAGCAGCTTAAGGGGGCCGGGAACCTACGAGCAGTACTTC.